This T cell receptor (beta chain) was recorded in a study of cytomegalovirus exposure and HLA in healthy donors. The CDR3 is 14 residues long. CDR1 is SGHRS, CDR2 YFSETQ, per germline. V was clipped by 5 bases and J by 3 bases, with 11 bases between them. Points from the study as a whole: An analysis was carried out at a later point. It showed that HLA-associated TCR beta chains were more clonally expanded than equally common non-associated chains.

Remarks on this clone: Its antigen remains unknown.

A multiplex PCR was run with 60 Vbeta primers and 13 Jbeta primers. Per the original methods: Approximately 11 million shared chains were among the about 80 million unique TCR beta chains that a later analysis counted. Assay used: immunoSEQ multiplex PCR; TCRdb lists only in-frame clones, some missing. V and J calls plus clone size are reproduced from that table; the DNA served to infer D and trimming. Of around 64,000 clones in the sample, about nine tenths were seen once. This clonotype was obtained from a woman in her 30s in good health and CMV-seronegative. The source material was PBMCs. The V call is TRBV5-1, the J call TRBJ1-4; D is possibly TRBD1 (5 bases). CDR3 DNA sequence: TGCGCCAGCAGTCAGGGTCGGTCTAATGAAAAACTGTTTTTT. Its translation: CASSQGRSNEKLFF.